In its sample, the clone carrying this T cell receptor (beta chain) was seen a few times. The antigen remains unidentified. Each CDR3 protein gets one entry after TCRdb re-called the reads with MiXCR. This table holds fewer than 1,000,000 distinct CDR3 sequences, 31% found once. The sample belongs to a study of T cell repertoires in cytomegalovirus infection. The wider study: Researchers turned to recently identified HLA-C-restricted CMV epitopes as well as well-studied HLA-B-restricted ones. Indications of both CMV infection and matching HLA type were provided by public TCR beta signatures. Regarding the study as a whole: Identification of carriers of CMV plus the relevant HLA was achieved through cumulative public TCR beta family frequency. Predominance within the ex vivo response was attributable to HLA-C-restricted CMV-specific TCR beta clonotypes.

The germline V and J ends were trimmed by 3 bases and 6 bases, with 12 bases remaining between them. Germline assignment: CDR1 LNHDA and CDR2 SQIVND (reference sequence). This CDR3 has 14 residues. The sample in question was cultured CD8+ T cells from PBMCs, obtained from culture after CMV antigen stimulation. The clonotype comes from a human donor in good health (CMV status not recorded). Some clones in this sample may be carry-over from other donors' samples. The genes are TRBV19 and TRBJ2-1; D remains ambiguous. CDR3 DNA sequence: TGTGCCAGTAGTATGGGCACCCCTGGCAATGAGCAGTTCTTC. Amino acid sequence: CASSMGTPGNEQFF.